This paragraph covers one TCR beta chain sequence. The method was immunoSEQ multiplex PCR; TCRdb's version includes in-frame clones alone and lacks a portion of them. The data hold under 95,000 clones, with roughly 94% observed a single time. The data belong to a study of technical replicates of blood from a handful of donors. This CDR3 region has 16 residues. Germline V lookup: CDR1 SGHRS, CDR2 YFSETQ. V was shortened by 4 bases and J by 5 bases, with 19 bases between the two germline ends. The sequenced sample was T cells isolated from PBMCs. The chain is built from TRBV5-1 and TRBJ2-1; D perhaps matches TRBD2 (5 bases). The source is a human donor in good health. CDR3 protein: CASSPRRGGNDNEQFF. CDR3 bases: TGCGCCAGCAGCCCGCGTCGGGGTGGAAATGACAATGAGCAGTTCTTC.